This T cell receptor (beta chain) comes out of a study of cytomegalovirus exposure and HLA in healthy donors. In the case of this clone: Its antigen is still unknown.

60 Vbeta and 13 Jbeta primers were used in PCR. Authors' analysis steps: In a later analysis, the count reached 75 million to 90 million unique TCR beta chains, with around 11 million shared. This table comes from immunoSEQ multiplex PCR, and its TCRdb copy is limited to in-frame clones, with some not included. V, J and clone size derive from that table, while D and trimming were established from the DNA sequence. The sample comprises some 150,000 clones, around 79% of which are singletons, and roughly 6% rests with the top ten. This cohort consisted of healthy bone marrow donors. Unmatched junction bases numbered 14, after V lost 0 bases and J lost 0 bases. The CDR3 sequence is 20 residues long. Germline CDR1 and CDR2: MRHNA and SNTAGT. Study-wide results and caveats: CMV serostatus was the only immune exposure information that was available.

Sequencing was performed on PBMCs. The receptor's source is a man between 50 and 59 years old in good health and CMV-seropositive. The chain has TRBV6-4 and TRBJ2-3, with 8 nucleotides matching TRBD2. The CDR3 is CASSDSIGVSGSASTDTQYF. Here the CDR3 DNA reads TGTGCCAGCAGTGACTCTATTGGGGTGAGCGGGAGTGCTAGCACAGATACGCAGTATTTT.